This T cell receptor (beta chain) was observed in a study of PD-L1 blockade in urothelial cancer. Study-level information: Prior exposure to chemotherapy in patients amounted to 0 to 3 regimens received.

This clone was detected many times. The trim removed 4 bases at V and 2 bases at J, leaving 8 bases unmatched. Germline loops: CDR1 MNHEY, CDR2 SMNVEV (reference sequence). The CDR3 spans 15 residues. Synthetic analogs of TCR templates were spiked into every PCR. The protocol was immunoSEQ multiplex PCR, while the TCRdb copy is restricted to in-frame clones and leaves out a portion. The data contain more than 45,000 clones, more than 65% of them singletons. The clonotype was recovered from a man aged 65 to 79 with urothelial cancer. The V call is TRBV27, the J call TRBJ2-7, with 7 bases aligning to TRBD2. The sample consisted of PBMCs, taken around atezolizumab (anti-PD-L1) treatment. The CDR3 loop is CASSSVAGAPYEQYF. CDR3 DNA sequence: TGTGCCAGCAGTTCCGTTGCGGGAGCCCCCTACGAGCAGTACTTC.